These T cell receptor beta chains were read from a single sample in a study of blood T cell repertoires in COVID-19. Assay: immunoSEQ multiplex PCR; the TCRdb copy retains only in-frame clones and omits some. The sample has around 260,000 clones, about nine tenths seen once. Sequencing was performed on PBMCs or T cells enriched from blood (not recorded which). Receptors were obtained from a woman aged 25 to 39 who had recovered from COVID-19. The CDR3 runs from the conserved cysteine through the conserved F or W. Each record gives: V gene, clone size, J gene, D gene, CDR3 protein, CDR3 DNA. The D gene is left open where the match is weak. Some rows mark clone size as missing; the rest say once, few, many or name a class of expanded clone.

v_call: TRBV23-1
clone_size: -
j_call: TRBJ1-2
d_call: TRBD1
cdr3_aa: CASSHLRDSTQENYGYTF
cdr3_nt: TGCGCCAGCAGTCACCTCCGGGACAGTACACAGGAGAACTATGGCTACACCTTC

v_call: TRBV13
clone_size: -
j_call: TRBJ1-5
d_call: -
cdr3_aa: CASSLGSRNQPQHF
cdr3_nt: TGTGCCAGCAGCTTAGGATCCAGAAATCAGCCCCAGCATTTT

v_call: TRBV9
clone_size: -
j_call: TRBJ2-1
d_call: -
cdr3_aa: CASSSRLEQFF
cdr3_nt: TGTGCCAGCAGCTCCCGACTCGAGCAGTTCTTC

v_call: TRBV27
clone_size: -
j_call: TRBJ2-3
d_call: -
cdr3_aa: CASSPPSDTQYF
cdr3_nt: TGTGCCAGCAGTCCTCCCTCGGATACGCAGTATTTT

v_call: TRBV30
clone_size: -
j_call: TRBJ1-5
d_call: -
cdr3_aa: CAWSMGGGNQPQHF
cdr3_nt: TGTGCCTGGAGTATGGGGGGAGGGAATCAGCCCCAGCATTTT

v_call: TRBV9
clone_size: once
j_call: TRBJ2-3
d_call: -
cdr3_aa: CASSPGGTDRTDTQYF
cdr3_nt: TGTGCCAGCAGCCCTGGCGGGACTGACCGCACAGATACGCAGTATTTT

v_call: TRBV5-4
clone_size: -
j_call: TRBJ2-5
d_call: -
cdr3_aa: CASSSLSSFHQETQYF
cdr3_nt: TGTGCCAGCAGCTCTCTTTCGTCCTTCCACCAAGAGACCCAGTACTTC

v_call: TRBV7-3
clone_size: -
j_call: TRBJ1-1
d_call: -
cdr3_aa: CASSPSGVTEAFF
cdr3_nt: TGTGCCAGCAGCCCAAGCGGGGTCACTGAAGCTTTCTTT

v_call: TRBV7-2
clone_size: -
j_call: TRBJ2-5
d_call: -
cdr3_aa: CASSSYQETQYF
cdr3_nt: TGTGCCAGCTCCTCGTACCAAGAGACCCAGTACTTC

v_call: TRBV2
clone_size: -
j_call: TRBJ1-2
d_call: -
cdr3_aa: CASSEPQGYGYTF
cdr3_nt: TGTGCCAGCAGTGAACCTCAGGGCTATGGCTACACCTTC

v_call: TRBV30
clone_size: -
j_call: TRBJ2-1
d_call: TRBD2
cdr3_aa: CAWSIGSGNEQFF
cdr3_nt: TGTGCCTGGAGCATTGGTAGCGGGAATGAGCAGTTCTTC

v_call: TRBV6-6
clone_size: few
j_call: TRBJ2-3
d_call: -
cdr3_aa: CASSAMRDTQYF
cdr3_nt: TGTGCCAGCAGTGCGATGAGAGATACGCAGTATTTT

v_call: TRBV19
clone_size: -
j_call: TRBJ1-5
d_call: TRBD1
cdr3_aa: CASSTQTGVSNQPQHF
cdr3_nt: TGTGCCAGTAGTACCCAAACAGGGGTTAGCAATCAGCCCCAGCATTTT

v_call: TRBV27
clone_size: once
j_call: TRBJ2-7
d_call: TRBD2
cdr3_aa: CASSPTSGGYEQYF
cdr3_nt: TGTGCCAGCAGCCCGACTAGCGGGGGCTACGAGCAGTACTTC

v_call: TRBV12-3/TRBV12-4
clone_size: -
j_call: TRBJ1-3
d_call: TRBD1
cdr3_aa: CASSKTGVNTIYF
cdr3_nt: TGTGCCAGCAGTAAGACAGGGGTGAACACCATATATTTT

v_call: TRBV6-5
clone_size: -
j_call: TRBJ1-2
d_call: TRBD1
cdr3_aa: CASSDLTGGYGYTF
cdr3_nt: TGTGCCAGCAGCGACTTGACAGGGGGGTATGGCTACACCTTC

v_call: TRBV4-2
clone_size: -
j_call: TRBJ1-5
d_call: -
cdr3_aa: CASSQDGGNSNQPQHF
cdr3_nt: TGTGCCAGCAGCCAAGATGGCGGGAATAGCAATCAGCCCCAGCATTTT

v_call: TRBV28
clone_size: -
j_call: TRBJ1-2
d_call: -
cdr3_aa: CASSPTANYGYTF
cdr3_nt: TGTGCCAGCAGTCCTACAGCTAACTATGGCTACACCTTC

v_call: TRBV7-9
clone_size: -
j_call: TRBJ2-7
d_call: TRBD2
cdr3_aa: CASSPLPSGDSSYEQYF
cdr3_nt: TGTGCCAGCAGCCCCCTCCCAAGCGGGGATAGCTCCTACGAGCAGTACTTC

v_call: TRBV14
clone_size: -
j_call: TRBJ1-1
d_call: TRBD1
cdr3_aa: CASSPLWDRLNTEAFF
cdr3_nt: TGTGCCAGCAGCCCCCTTTGGGACAGACTAAACACTGAAGCTTTCTTT

v_call: TRBV6-2/TRBV6-3
clone_size: -
j_call: TRBJ1-2
d_call: -
cdr3_aa: CASSYPALGGSSGYTF
cdr3_nt: TGTGCCAGCAGTTACCCCGCCCTGGGAGGGTCCTCTGGCTACACCTTC

v_call: TRBV4-3
clone_size: few
j_call: TRBJ1-4
d_call: -
cdr3_aa: CASSQETDPGEKLFF
cdr3_nt: TGCGCCAGCAGCCAAGAAACCGATCCGGGGGAAAAACTGTTTTTT

v_call: TRBV7-3
clone_size: -
j_call: TRBJ2-1
d_call: -
cdr3_aa: CASSQDTSNEQFF
cdr3_nt: TGTGCCAGCAGCCAAGACACTTCCAATGAGCAGTTCTTC

v_call: TRBV19
clone_size: -
j_call: TRBJ2-3
d_call: -
cdr3_aa: CASSQPGSTDTQYF
cdr3_nt: TGTGCCAGTAGTCAACCAGGGAGCACAGATACGCAGTATTTT

v_call: TRBV2
clone_size: -
j_call: TRBJ1-2
d_call: TRBD1
cdr3_aa: CASSEARTGTGYTF
cdr3_nt: TGTGCCAGCAGTGAAGCAAGGACAGGGACTGGCTACACCTTC

v_call: TRBV18
clone_size: -
j_call: TRBJ2-7
d_call: -
cdr3_aa: CASSPQVSEQYF
cdr3_nt: TGTGCCAGCTCACCTCAGGTATCCGAGCAGTACTTC

v_call: TRBV28
clone_size: once
j_call: TRBJ2-7
d_call: -
cdr3_aa: CASSLLFYEQYF
cdr3_nt: TGTGCCAGCAGTTTATTATTCTACGAGCAGTACTTC

v_call: TRBV2
clone_size: -
j_call: TRBJ2-7
d_call: TRBD2
cdr3_aa: CASRPAAVTSGISYEQYF
cdr3_nt: TGTGCCAGCAGGCCAGCAGCCGTGACTAGCGGAATCTCCTACGAGCAGTACTTC

v_call: TRBV28
clone_size: -
j_call: TRBJ1-4
d_call: TRBD1
cdr3_aa: CASSPGGLRNEKLFF
cdr3_nt: TGTGCCAGCAGTCCAGGGGGTCTACGAAATGAAAAACTGTTTTTT

v_call: TRBV28
clone_size: -
j_call: TRBJ1-2
d_call: -
cdr3_aa: CASSFGADNYGYTF
cdr3_nt: TGTGCCAGCAGTTTTGGAGCAGACAACTATGGCTACACCTTC

v_call: TRBV4-1
clone_size: -
j_call: TRBJ1-3
d_call: -
cdr3_aa: CASSKYSGNTIYF
cdr3_nt: TGCGCCAGCAGCAAATACTCTGGAAACACCATATATTTT

v_call: TRBV4-3
clone_size: -
j_call: TRBJ1-1
d_call: TRBD1
cdr3_aa: CASSLETGTDTEAFF
cdr3_nt: TGCGCCAGCAGCCTTGAAACCGGGACAGACACTGAAGCTTTCTTT

v_call: TRBV6-6
clone_size: once
j_call: TRBJ2-5
d_call: -
cdr3_aa: CASSYRGGQETQYF
cdr3_nt: TGTGCCAGCAGTTACAGGGGTGGCCAAGAGACCCAGTACTTC

v_call: TRBV3-1/TRBV3-2
clone_size: -
j_call: TRBJ1-6
d_call: -
cdr3_aa: CASTPSRYNSPLHF
cdr3_nt: TGTGCCAGCACCCCAAGCCGCTATAATTCACCCCTCCACTTT

v_call: TRBV3-1/TRBV3-2
clone_size: -
j_call: TRBJ2-2
d_call: TRBD1
cdr3_aa: CASKDRPTANTGELFF
cdr3_nt: TGTGCCAGCAAGGACAGGCCGACTGCGAACACCGGGGAGCTGTTTTTT

v_call: TRBV9
clone_size: -
j_call: TRBJ2-7
d_call: TRBD1
cdr3_aa: CASSAGQDRYEQYF
cdr3_nt: TGTGCCAGCAGCGCCGGACAGGACCGCTACGAGCAGTACTTC

v_call: TRBV18
clone_size: -
j_call: TRBJ2-7
d_call: -
cdr3_aa: CASSHGDSYEQYF
cdr3_nt: TGTGCCAGCTCACACGGGGATTCCTACGAGCAGTACTTC

v_call: TRBV24-1
clone_size: -
j_call: TRBJ2-3
d_call: TRBD2
cdr3_aa: CATSDNTSGPEDTQYF
cdr3_nt: TGTGCCACCAGTGACAATACTAGCGGGCCAGAAGATACGCAGTATTTT

v_call: TRBV5-1
clone_size: -
j_call: TRBJ2-3
d_call: TRBD2
cdr3_aa: CASSRISSGGGTDTQYF
cdr3_nt: TGCGCCAGCAGCCGCATCTCTAGCGGGGGGGGCACAGATACGCAGTATTTT

v_call: TRBV6-5
clone_size: -
j_call: TRBJ1-2
d_call: -
cdr3_aa: CASTPRIGGGSGYTF
cdr3_nt: TGTGCCAGCACCCCCCGAATCGGGGGAGGGAGTGGCTACACCTTC